This T cell receptor (beta chain) is from a study of OX40 agonist ivuxolimab in advanced cancers. With regard to the full study: The costimulatory receptor OX40 (CD134) was targeted by ivuxolimab, a fully human IgG2 agonistic monoclonal antibody. Patients were allowed to have had prior anti-PD-1, anti-PD-L1 or anti-CTLA-4 therapy, and around 43% of the dose-escalation patients had been treated with checkpoint inhibitors. The point of sequencing TCRbeta in the periphery was to test whether ivuxolimab changed TCR sequence diversity and drove clonal T-cell expansion. Of the roughly 50 dose-escalation patients, hepatocellular carcinoma was present in about 19, melanoma in approximately 15, renal cell carcinoma in 9 and head and neck cancer in 9. Partial responses occurred in three dose-escalation patients: two with cutaneous melanoma and one with hepatocellular carcinoma. The paper describes the monotherapy dose-escalation part (N of about 52 patients) of the phase I trial of ivuxolimab. Intravenous ivuxolimab was administered to patients every 2 weeks at six dose levels: 0.01, 0.1, 0.3, 1.5, 3 and 10 mg/kg. In the dose-escalation cohort, roughly 80% of patients were male, and the mean age was around 60 years, with a range of roughly 20 to 85. Beyond this particular receptor, the publication reports: In the 0.1-3.0 mg/kg groups, partial responders were among the patients with the lowest normalized peripheral clonal expansion, particularly in CD8+ T cells. After ivuxolimab, more expanded clones were found on average in CD8+ T cells than in CD4+ T cells. Low levels of normalized T-cell clonal expansion were also shown by some nonresponding patients. Clonal expansion of both CD4+ and CD8+ blood T cells was observed from baseline to week 6 at doses 0.1 to 3.0 mg/kg. Which antigens the clonally expanded peripheral T cells were specific for was not determined.

Comment on this clone: Its antigen is unknown. No much larger clone is present one base from it, and per-base qualities are unavailable.

The germline V gene (reference sequence) supplies CDR1 LNHNV and CDR2 YYDKDF. Between the V and J ends, shortened by 1 base and 6 bases respectively, the junction contains 8 bases. The CDR3 runs 13 residues from the cysteine to the phenylalanine. Only the CDR3 DNA is retained, 39 bases long and in frame from the first base. The trial excluded patients who had a history of autoimmune disease or were on systemic immunosuppression. Peripheral blood for TCR sequencing was collected from all dose cohorts at baseline, on cycle 4 day 1, and on cycle 7 day 1. Samples were obtained from an open-label, multicenter, first-in-human phase I dose-escalation trial of ivuxolimab. Adults with locally advanced or metastatic melanoma, renal cell carcinoma, hepatocellular carcinoma or head and neck squamous cell carcinoma were enrolled in the trial. Before TCR sequencing, CD4+ and CD8+ T cells were separately sorted from peripheral blood.

To sequence the TCRbeta CDR3 region, genomic DNA was isolated from the sorted cells. The immunoSEQ Assay was used for sequencing of TCRbeta CDR3 regions. The table was pulled from immuneACCESS by TCRdb, which kept in-frame rearrangements only. Such tables lose some clones; where checked, under half of the loss comes from unresolved V genes, and the rest has no known cause. For this sample the table gives about 38,000 clones, of which 80% to 85% were detected only once. Around 21% of the sample is in the top ten clones. This TCR was sampled from an adult with an advanced solid tumor such as melanoma, head and neck, liver or kidney cancer. The sequencing here drew on CD4+ or CD8+ T cells sorted from blood, taken in a trial of the OX40 agonist ivuxolimab. The sequence is built from TRBV15 and TRBJ2-3, with an unclear D gene assignment. The CDR3 region reads CATSRASKDTQYF. The DNA reads TGTGCCACCAGCAGAGCTAGTAAGGATACGCAGTATTTT.